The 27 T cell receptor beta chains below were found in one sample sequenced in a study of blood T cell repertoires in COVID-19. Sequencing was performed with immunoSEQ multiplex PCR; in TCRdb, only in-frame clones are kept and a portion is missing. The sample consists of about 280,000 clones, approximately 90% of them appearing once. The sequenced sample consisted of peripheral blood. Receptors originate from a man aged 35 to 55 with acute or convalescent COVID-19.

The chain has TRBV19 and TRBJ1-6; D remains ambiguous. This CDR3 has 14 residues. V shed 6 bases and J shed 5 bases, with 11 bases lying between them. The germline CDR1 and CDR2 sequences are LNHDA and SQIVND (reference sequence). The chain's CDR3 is CASRSATDNSPLHF. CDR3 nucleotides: TGTGCCAGTAGATCAGCGACGGATAATTCACCCCTCCACTTT.

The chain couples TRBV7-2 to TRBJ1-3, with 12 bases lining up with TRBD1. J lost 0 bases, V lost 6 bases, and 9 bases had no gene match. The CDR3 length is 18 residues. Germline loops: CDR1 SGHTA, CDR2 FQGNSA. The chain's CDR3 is CASRVVVGQGASGNTIYF. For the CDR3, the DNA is TGTGCCAGCAGAGTAGTGGTGGGACAGGGGGCCTCTGGAAACACCATATATTTT.

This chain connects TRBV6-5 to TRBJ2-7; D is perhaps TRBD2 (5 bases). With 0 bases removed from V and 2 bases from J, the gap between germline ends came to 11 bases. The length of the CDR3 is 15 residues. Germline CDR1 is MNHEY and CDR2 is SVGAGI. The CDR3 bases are TGTGCCAGCAGTTACTCTAGAGGGAACCCCTACGAGCAGTACTTC. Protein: CASSYSRGNPYEQYF.

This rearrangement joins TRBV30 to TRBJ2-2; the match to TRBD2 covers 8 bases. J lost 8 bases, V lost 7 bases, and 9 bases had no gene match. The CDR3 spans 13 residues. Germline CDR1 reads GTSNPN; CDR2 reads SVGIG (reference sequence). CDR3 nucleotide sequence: TGTGCCTCCACCGGGGGGGCCGATGGGGAGCTGTTTTTT. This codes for CASTGGADGELFF.

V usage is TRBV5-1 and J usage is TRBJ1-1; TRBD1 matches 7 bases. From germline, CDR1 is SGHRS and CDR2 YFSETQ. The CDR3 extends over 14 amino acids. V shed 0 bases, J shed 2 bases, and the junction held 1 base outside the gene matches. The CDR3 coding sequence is TGCGCCAGCAGCTTGGGGGACAGCAACACTGAAGCTTTCTTT. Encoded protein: CASSLGDSNTEAFF.

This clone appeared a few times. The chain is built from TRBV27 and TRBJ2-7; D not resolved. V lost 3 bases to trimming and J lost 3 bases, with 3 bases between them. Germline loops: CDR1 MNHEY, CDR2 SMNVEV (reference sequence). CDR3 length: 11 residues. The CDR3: CASSFYYEQYF. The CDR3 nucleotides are TGTGCCAGCAGTTTTTACTACGAGCAGTACTTC.

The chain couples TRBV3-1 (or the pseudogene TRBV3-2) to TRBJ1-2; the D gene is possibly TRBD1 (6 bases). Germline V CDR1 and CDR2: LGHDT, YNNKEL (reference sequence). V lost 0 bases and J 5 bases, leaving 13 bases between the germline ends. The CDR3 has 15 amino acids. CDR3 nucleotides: TGTGCCAGCAGCCAAGATGGGGGCAGCACTTATGGCTACACCTTC. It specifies CASSQDGGSTYGYTF.

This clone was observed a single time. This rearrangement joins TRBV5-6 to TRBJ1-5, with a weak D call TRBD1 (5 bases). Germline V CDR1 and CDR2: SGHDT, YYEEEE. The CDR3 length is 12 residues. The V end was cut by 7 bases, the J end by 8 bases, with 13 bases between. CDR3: CASPTVREPQHF. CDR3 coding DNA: TGTGCCAGCCCGACAGTTAGGGAGCCCCAGCATTTT.

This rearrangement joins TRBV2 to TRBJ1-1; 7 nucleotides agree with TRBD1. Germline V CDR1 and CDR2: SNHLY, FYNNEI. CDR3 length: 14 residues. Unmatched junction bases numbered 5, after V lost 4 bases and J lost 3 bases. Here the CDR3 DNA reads TGTGCCAGCAGTGGACAGGGTAGGTACACTGAAGCTTTCTTT. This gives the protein CASSGQGRYTEAFF.

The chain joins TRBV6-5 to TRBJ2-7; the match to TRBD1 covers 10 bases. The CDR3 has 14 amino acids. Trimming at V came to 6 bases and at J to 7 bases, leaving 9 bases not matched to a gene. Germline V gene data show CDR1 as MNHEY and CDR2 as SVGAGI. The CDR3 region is CASRDQWTGGEQYF. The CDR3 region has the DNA TGTGCCAGCAGGGACCAATGGACAGGGGGTGAGCAGTACTTC.

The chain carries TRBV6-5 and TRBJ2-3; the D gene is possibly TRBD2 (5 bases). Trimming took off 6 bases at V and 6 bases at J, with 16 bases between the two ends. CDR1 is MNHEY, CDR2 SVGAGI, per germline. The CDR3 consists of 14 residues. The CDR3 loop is CASRKEADSDTQYF. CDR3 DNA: TGTGCCAGCAGGAAGGAGGCGGACTCTGATACGCAGTATTTT.

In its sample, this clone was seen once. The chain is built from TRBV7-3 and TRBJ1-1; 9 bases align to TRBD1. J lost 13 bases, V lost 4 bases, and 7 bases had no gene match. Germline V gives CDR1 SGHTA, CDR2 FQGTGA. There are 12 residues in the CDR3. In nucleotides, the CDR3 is TGTGCCAGCAGCTCACCGGGACAGGGTCTTTTCTTT. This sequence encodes CASSSPGQGLFF.

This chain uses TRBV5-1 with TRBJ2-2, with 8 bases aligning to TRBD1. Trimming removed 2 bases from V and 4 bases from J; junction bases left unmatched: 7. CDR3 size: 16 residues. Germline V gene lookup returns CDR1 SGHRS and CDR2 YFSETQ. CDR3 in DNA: TGCGCCAGCAGCTTCGTGGACAGGGCTTCCACCGGGGAGCTGTTTTTT. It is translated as CASSFVDRASTGELFF. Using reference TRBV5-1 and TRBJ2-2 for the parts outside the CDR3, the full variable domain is KAGVTQTPRYLIKTRGQQVTLSCSPISGHRSVSWYQQTPGQGLQFLFEYFSETQRNKGNFPGRFSGRQFSNSRSEMNVSTLELGDSALYLCASSFVDRASTGELFFGEGSRLTVL.

The CDR3 loop reads CAWSRASGGGYNEQFF. DNA for the CDR3: TGTGCCTGGAGCCGTGCGAGCGGGGGGGGGTACAATGAGCAGTTCTTC. The chain has TRBV30 and TRBJ2-1; 10 nucleotides match TRBD2. The ends lost 3 bases at V and 4 bases at J; junction bases unmatched: 9. There are 16 residues in the CDR3. The germline V gene has CDR1 GTSNPN and CDR2 SVGIG (reference sequence).

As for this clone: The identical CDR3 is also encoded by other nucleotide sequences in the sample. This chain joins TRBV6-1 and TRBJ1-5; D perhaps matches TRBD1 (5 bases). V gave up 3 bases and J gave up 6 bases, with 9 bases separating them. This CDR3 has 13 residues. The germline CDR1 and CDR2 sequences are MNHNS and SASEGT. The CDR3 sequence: CASSEGGTQPQHF. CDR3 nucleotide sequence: TGTGCCAGCAGTGAGGGGGGGACTCAGCCCCAGCATTTT.

In nucleotides, the CDR3 is TGTGCCAGCAGCCAAAACAGGGGGTCACCCCTCCACTTT. As protein: CASSQNRGSPLHF. The chain carries TRBV7-2 and TRBJ1-6; 8 bases match TRBD1. The length of the CDR3 is 13 residues. With V trimmed by 5 bases and J by 10 bases, 4 bases remained unmatched. CDR1 is SGHTA, CDR2 FQGNSA, per germline.

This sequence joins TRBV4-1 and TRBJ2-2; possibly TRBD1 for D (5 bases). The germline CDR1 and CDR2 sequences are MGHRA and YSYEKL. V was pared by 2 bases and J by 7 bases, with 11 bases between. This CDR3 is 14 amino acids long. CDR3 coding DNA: TGCGCCAGCAGCCAACCCTGGGGCGGCGGGGAGCTGTTTTTT. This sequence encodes CASSQPWGGGELFF.

Here the CDR3 reads CASSPQNRGRWGYTF. CDR3 nucleotides: TGTGCCAGCAGTCCCCAAAACAGGGGGCGTTGGGGCTACACCTTC. The rearrangement links TRBV6-5 to TRBJ1-2; 9 bases are shared with TRBD1. The V and J ends lost 5 bases and 8 bases, in that order; junction bases with no gene match: 12. The CDR3 totals 15 residues. Looked up from germline, CDR1 is MNHEY and CDR2 is SVGAGI.

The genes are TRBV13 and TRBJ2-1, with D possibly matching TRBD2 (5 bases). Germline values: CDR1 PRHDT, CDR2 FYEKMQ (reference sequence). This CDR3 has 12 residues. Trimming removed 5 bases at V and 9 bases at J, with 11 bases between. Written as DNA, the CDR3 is TGTGCCAGCAGCCCGCCCCGGGGTGAGCAGTTCTTC. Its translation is CASSPPRGEQFF. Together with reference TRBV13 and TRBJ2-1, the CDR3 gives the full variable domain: AAGVIQSPRHLIKEKRETATLKCYPIPRHDTVYWYQQGPGQDPQFLISFYEKMQSDKGSIPDRFSAQQFSDYHSELNMSSLELGDSALYFCASSPPRGEQFFGPGTRLTVL.

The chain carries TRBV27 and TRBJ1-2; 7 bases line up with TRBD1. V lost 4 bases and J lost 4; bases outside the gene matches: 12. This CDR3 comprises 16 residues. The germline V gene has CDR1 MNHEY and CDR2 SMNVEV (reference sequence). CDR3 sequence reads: CASSSLTGFSRYGYTF. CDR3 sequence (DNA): TGTGCCAGCAGTTCCTTGACAGGGTTCAGTCGCTATGGCTACACCTTC.

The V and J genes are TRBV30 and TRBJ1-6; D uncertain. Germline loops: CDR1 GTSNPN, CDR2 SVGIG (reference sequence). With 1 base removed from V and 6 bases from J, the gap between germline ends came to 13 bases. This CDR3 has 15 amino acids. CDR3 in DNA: TGTGCCTGGAGTGGCTCACGCCGGGGTAATTCACCCCTCCACTTT. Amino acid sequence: CAWSGSRRGNSPLHF.

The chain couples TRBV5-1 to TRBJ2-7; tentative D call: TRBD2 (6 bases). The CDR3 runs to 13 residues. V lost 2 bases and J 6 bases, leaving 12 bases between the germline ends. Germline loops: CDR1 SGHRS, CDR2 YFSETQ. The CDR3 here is CASSLGPGVEQYF. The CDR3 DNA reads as TGCGCCAGCAGCTTAGGGCCGGGAGTCGAGCAGTACTTC.

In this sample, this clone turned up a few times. The CDR3 region has the DNA TGTGCCAGCAGTGACAGGGTAGAGGATGAGCAGTTCTTC. It translates to CASSDRVEDEQFF. The gene calls are TRBV2 and TRBJ2-1, with TRBD1 as a possible D gene (5 bases). The CDR3 length is 13 residues. V was clipped by 3 bases and J by 8 bases, with 11 bases between them. Germline V gene lookup returns CDR1 SNHLY and CDR2 FYNNEI.

In nucleotides, the CDR3 is TGCGCCAGCAGCCAAACGGTGGGCGGGGGGAAAGATGAGCAGTTCTTC. Translating gives CASSQTVGGGKDEQFF. This chain uses TRBV4-1 with TRBJ2-1; TRBD2 matches 8 bases. CDR3 length: 16 amino acids. The ends lost 2 bases at V and 8 bases at J; junction bases unmatched: 11. Per germline, CDR1 MGHRA and CDR2 YSYEKL.

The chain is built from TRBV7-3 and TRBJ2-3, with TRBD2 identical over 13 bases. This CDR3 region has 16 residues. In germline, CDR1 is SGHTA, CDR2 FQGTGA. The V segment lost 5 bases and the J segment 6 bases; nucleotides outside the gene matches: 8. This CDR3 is CASSPTSGGASDTQYF. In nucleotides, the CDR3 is TGTGCCAGCAGCCCCACTAGCGGGGGGGCCTCGGATACGCAGTATTTT.

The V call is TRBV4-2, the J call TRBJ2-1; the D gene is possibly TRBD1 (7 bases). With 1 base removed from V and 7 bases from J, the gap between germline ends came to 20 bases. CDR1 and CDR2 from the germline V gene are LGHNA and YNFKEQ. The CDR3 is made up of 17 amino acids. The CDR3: CASSQATGTQGVNEQFF. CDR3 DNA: TGTGCCAGCAGCCAAGCTACCGGGACTCAGGGGGTGAATGAGCAGTTCTTC.

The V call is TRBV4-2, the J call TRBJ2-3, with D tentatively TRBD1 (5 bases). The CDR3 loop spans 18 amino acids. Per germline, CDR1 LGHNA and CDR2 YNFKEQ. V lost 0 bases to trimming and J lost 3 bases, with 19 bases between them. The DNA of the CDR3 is TGTGCCAGCAGCCAAGATTCAGTGGGGCAGGGCGCTACAGATACGCAGTATTTT. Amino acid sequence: CASSQDSVGQGATDTQYF.